Listed below are T cell receptor beta chains from one sample, sequenced in a study of TIL therapy for anti-PD-1-resistant metastatic lung cancer. Profiling relied on immunoSEQ multiplex PCR, and the TCRdb table lists in-frame clones only, not all of them. The sample has some 60,000 clones, about two thirds seen once. The starting material was blood, obtained at baseline. These receptors came from a person aged 25 to 85 with non-small cell lung cancer. The CDR3 runs from the conserved cysteine through the conserved F or W. Fields, in order: CDR3 DNA, CDR3 protein, J gene, D gene, V gene, clone size. D genes are given only for firm matches. Clone size is shown for a subset of rows, as once, few, many or a class of expanded clone.

TGTGCCAGCACCACAGGGGGGGGCAGGGGACAGCCCCAGCATTTT	CASTTGGGRGQPQHF	TRBJ1-5	TRBD1	TRBV2	few
TGTGCCAGCAGCGTAACAGACGGGTTCGATACGCAGTATTTT	CASSVTDGFDTQYF	TRBJ2-3	.	TRBV9	.
TGCGCCAGCAGCTCAGGGCCTGGACCCTACGAGCAGTACTTC	CASSSGPGPYEQYF	TRBJ2-7	.	TRBV5-1	once
TGTGCCAGCAGACGACAGGGGGAAAATCAGCCCCAGCATTTT	CASRRQGENQPQHF	TRBJ1-5	TRBD1	TRBV6-6	.
TGTGCCAGTAGCGGGACGGTGAACACTGAAGCTTTCTTT	CASSGTVNTEAFF	TRBJ1-1	.	TRBV19	.
TGTGCCAGCAGTTTACTCGGACAGGGAACAGTGAATGAGCAGTTCTTC	CASSLLGQGTVNEQFF	TRBJ2-1	TRBD1	TRBV28	.
TGTGCCAGCAGCTCAGCGTCCTATAATTCACCCCTCCACTTT	CASSSASYNSPLHF	TRBJ1-6	.	TRBV7-9	.
TGCAGCGTTGAAGATCCCTACCCGGGGACAGGAGGCTCGGGTTATGGCTACACCTTC	CSVEDPYPGTGGSGYGYTF	TRBJ1-2	TRBD1	TRBV29-1	few
TGCGCCAGCAGTGGGGGGGACGTAGAGCAAGAGACCCAGTACTTC	CASSGGDVEQETQYF	TRBJ2-5	TRBD2	TRBV5-1	.
TGTGCCAGCAGTGAAGCGGCTATAGGGTCCGGTCCCTACGAGCAGTACTTC	CASSEAAIGSGPYEQYF	TRBJ2-7	.	TRBV6-1	.
TGTGCCAGCAGCTCGTCGGACAGGGGATGGGAACTGTTTTTT	CASSSSDRGWELFF	TRBJ1-4	TRBD1	TRBV7-9	.
TGTGCCAGTCGAGGACTAGCGGGAGGACCCAGCTCCTACAATGAGCAGTTCTTC	CASRGLAGGPSSYNEQFF	TRBJ2-1	TRBD2	TRBV27	.
TGTGCCAGCAGTCTCAGACTCGATAATGAAAAACTGTTTTTT	CASSLRLDNEKLFF	TRBJ1-4	.	TRBV6-1	.
TGTGCCAGCAGCCGGACAGGGGGTTTCTCGCTTTTT	CASSRTGGFSLF	TRBJ2-3	TRBD1	TRBV5-5	.
TGTGCCAGCAGTGTGGAGTCCTCCTACGAGCAGTACTTC	CASSVESSYEQYF	TRBJ2-7	.	TRBV2	.
TGCGCCAGCAGCTACGAAGTGAACACTGAAGCTTTCTTT	CASSYEVNTEAFF	TRBJ1-1	.	TRBV5-1	.
TGTGCCAGCAGTTACTCGACCGTTAGCGAGCAGTACTTC	CASSYSTVSEQYF	TRBJ2-7	.	TRBV6-5	.
TGTGCCATCAGGGCTACAGGTTCGCAAGAGACCCAGTACTTC	CAIRATGSQETQYF	TRBJ2-5	.	TRBV10-3	.
TGTGCCAGCAGTTGGACAGGGCCACTCCTAACTTTCTTT	CASSWTGPLLTFF	TRBJ1-1	TRBD1	TRBV28	.
TGTGCCAGTAGTATAAATCCTGGAAACACCATATATTTT	CASSINPGNTIYF	TRBJ1-3	.	TRBV19	.
TGTGCCAGCTCACCACCGTCTTCAGATTCTAACTATGGCTACACCTTC	CASSPPSSDSNYGYTF	TRBJ1-2	.	TRBV18	.
TGTGCCAGTAGTATCGGAGGGACAGGTATGACCTACGAGCAGTACTTC	CASSIGGTGMTYEQYF	TRBJ2-7	TRBD1	TRBV19	.
TGTGCCAGCAGCTCCAACAGGGGTGGTGAAGCTTTCTTT	CASSSNRGGEAFF	TRBJ1-1	TRBD1	TRBV7-2	.
TGCGCCAGCAGCAGGGACAGAGAGAATGAAAAACTGTTTTTT	CASSRDRENEKLFF	TRBJ1-4	TRBD1	TRBV5-1	.
TGTGCCAGCAGTGAAATCGGACTTCAACAGGAGACCCAGTACTTC	CASSEIGLQQETQYF	TRBJ2-5	.	TRBV27	.
TGCGCCAGCAGCACCGGGACAGGGGAGGTTGGCTACACCTTC	CASSTGTGEVGYTF	TRBJ1-2	TRBD1	TRBV5-1	.
TGTGCCAGCAGCTTGAACAGTTTATCCTACAATGAGCAGTTCTTC	CASSLNSLSYNEQFF	TRBJ2-1	.	TRBV5-4	.
TGTGCCAGCAGTTCCACCAGGGATGGAAACACCATATATTTT	CASSSTRDGNTIYF	TRBJ1-3	.	TRBV6-6	.
TGCGCCAGCAGCTTAGAAGGACTTCCGGGCACTGAAGCTTTCTTT	CASSLEGLPGTEAFF	TRBJ1-1	.	TRBV5-1	.
TGTGCCATCAGCCCGACTAGCGGGAGGGCCGGGTACTACGAGCAGTACTTC	CAISPTSGRAGYYEQYF	TRBJ2-7	TRBD2	TRBV10-3	.
TGTGCCAGTAGCGGACAGGGGGCGGCCTACGAGCAGTACTTC	CASSGQGAAYEQYF	TRBJ2-7	TRBD1	TRBV19	few
TGTGCCAGCAGCCCATTCGGGACAGACACTAACTATGGCTACACCTTC	CASSPFGTDTNYGYTF	TRBJ1-2	TRBD1	TRBV7-8	.
TGCGCCAGCAGCTCGGACAGAGTGAACACTGAAGCTTTCTTT	CASSSDRVNTEAFF	TRBJ1-1	.	TRBV5-1	.
TGTGCCAGCAGCGGAGCAGGTGGCTATGGCTACACCTTC	CASSGAGGYGYTF	TRBJ1-2	.	TRBV7-2	.
TGTGCCAGCAGTGACAGGGCCGGCTATGGCTACACCTTC	CASSDRAGYGYTF	TRBJ1-2	.	TRBV6-1	.
TGTGCCTCAGCGGGAGGGACGGGCGAGGAGACCCAGTACTTC	CASAGGTGEETQYF	TRBJ2-5	TRBD2	TRBV30	.
TGTGCCAGCAGCTTAGAATCGGCAGGGGGGCAACAGACCCAGTACTTC	CASSLESAGGQQTQYF	TRBJ2-5	.	TRBV7-9	.
TGCGCCAGCAGTCCCACCGGGGTACTCTACAATGAGCAGTTCTTC	CASSPTGVLYNEQFF	TRBJ2-1	.	TRBV5-1	.
TGCGCCAGCAGCTTGGGGTCAGCGGGAGGTGTTGAGCAGTTCTTC	CASSLGSAGGVEQFF	TRBJ2-1	TRBD2	TRBV5-1	.
TGCAGCGTTGAAGGTGGGAGCACCTACACTGAAGCTTTCTTT	CSVEGGSTYTEAFF	TRBJ1-1	.	TRBV29-1	.
TGTGCCAGCAGCAAGGGACGGGGCGTCGGGGAGCTGTTTTTT	CASSKGRGVGELFF	TRBJ2-2	.	TRBV5-4	.
TGCGCCAGCACCATTACTAGCGGGGTTTACAATGAGCAGTTCTTC	CASTITSGVYNEQFF	TRBJ2-1	TRBD2	TRBV5-1	.
TGTGCCAGCAGCCAAGATAAGGGGAGTGGAGAAATCTATGGCTACACCTTC	CASSQDKGSGEIYGYTF	TRBJ1-2	.	TRBV4-2	few
TGCGCCAGCAGCTTGGCAGAGGGGGTGGTGGAGCTGTTTTTT	CASSLAEGVVELFF	TRBJ2-2	.	TRBV5-1	few
TGTGCCTGGAGTGTAGGGAAAACTCCTATGCAGCCCCAGCATTTT	CAWSVGKTPMQPQHF	TRBJ1-5	.	TRBV30	.
TGCGCCAGCAGCTCGTCTGGGACAGGAACCTACGAGCAGTACTTC	CASSSSGTGTYEQYF	TRBJ2-7	TRBD1	TRBV5-1	once
TGTGCCAGCAGCCTCAGGACTAGCGGGACCTACGAGCAGTACTTC	CASSLRTSGTYEQYF	TRBJ2-7	TRBD2	TRBV7-2	.
TGTGCCAGCAGCGTAGTGGGGGCGGGGAATACGCAGTATTTT	CASSVVGAGNTQYF	TRBJ2-3	.	TRBV9	once
TGCGCCAGCGGAGATGATGAGCAGTTCTTC	CASGDDEQFF	TRBJ2-1	.	TRBV10-2	.
TGTGCCAGCAGCACGGGACAGAACTACGAGCAGTACTTC	CASSTGQNYEQYF	TRBJ2-7	TRBD1	TRBV7-6	few
TGTGCCAGCACTTGGAGGGGTATCGATGAGCAGTTCTTC	CASTWRGIDEQFF	TRBJ2-1	.	TRBV6-1	.
TGTGCCAGTAGTATCGGTCAGTCCGGGGCCAACGTCCTGACTTTC	CASSIGQSGANVLTF	TRBJ2-6	.	TRBV19	.
TGTGCCTGGAGTGCCGGACAGGGGGTGAGTGGCTACACCTTC	CAWSAGQGVSGYTF	TRBJ1-2	TRBD1	TRBV30	.